A few counts support the clone carrying this T cell receptor (beta chain). Its antigen is still unknown. This sample is drawn from a study of regulatory T cells in long-lasting Graves disease. Study-wide results and caveats: Persistent Graves' patients showed less TCR diversity than newly diagnosed ones. Newly diagnosed patients shared about a thousand public clonotypes; persistent patients shared more than 2,500.

Time point in this sample: newly diagnosed GD, antithyroid drugs for less than 3 months. PBMC-derived RNA was used for the TCR library. Patient provenance is recorded as an endocrinology department in Xi'an, China. Assembly of TCR beta libraries relied on iRepertoire HTBI primers together with Arm-PCR of CDR3 regions. MiXCR was run by TCRdb on the multiplex PCR reads, yielding one entry per CDR3 protein. The sample gives roughly 420,000 distinct CDR3 sequences, approximately 16% of which show up once; under 30% is in the top ten. CDR1 and CDR2 (germline): SGHRS, YFSETQ. The CDR3 has 15 amino acids. Germline trimming cut 2 bases from V and 6 bases from J; bases unmatched to any gene: 8. These data are also associated with another study on T cells in Graves' hyperthyroidism and ophthalmopathy. In that study: Using the HTBI primer set, a first-round RT-PCR was run on the TCR CDR3.

This receptor was identified in a woman younger than 35 with Graves disease. Here the sequenced sample was peripheral blood mononuclear cells (PBMCs), taken at new diagnosis, from a patient treated with antithyroid drugs. V is TRBV5-1 and J is TRBJ1-2, with TRBD1 matching 9 bases. CDR3: CASSFNPGQGDGYTF. CDR3 in DNA: TGCGCCAGCAGCTTCAATCCGGGACAGGGCGATGGCTACACCTTC.